This T cell receptor beta chain was observed in a study of long-term antiretroviral therapy in people with HIV. Whole-study results and caveats: There were no data on ART adherence, viral resistance or therapy changes, a gap that limits inferences about post-ART repertoire changes.

Between the trimmed V and J ends, which lost 0 bases and 5 bases, there was a span of 16 bases. The CDR3 has 15 residues. Germline CDR1 GTSNPN, CDR2 SVGIG (reference sequence). Comment on this clone: What it binds is not known.

An immunoSEQ assay, version v3.0, was performed at survey level. Sequenced by immunoSEQ multiplex PCR; TCRdb stores in-frame clones only, minus some. The sample has 25,000 to 30,000 clones, more than 80% seen once. Sample: unsorted PBMCs, taken just over 5 years after starting antiretroviral therapy. The receptor was isolated from a woman aged 40-49 years with HIV. The chain combines TRBV30 with TRBJ1-2; D remains unclear. CDR3 DNA: TGTGCCTGGAGTGTACCTTGGAGAGGACTGTATGGCTACACCTTC. Protein product: CAWSVPWRGLYGYTF. Supplemented by reference TRBV30 and TRBJ1-2, the full variable domain reads SQTIHQWPATLVQPVGSPLSLECTVEGTSNPNLYWYRQAAGRGLQLLFYSVGIGQISSEVPQNLSASRPQDRQFILSSKKLLLSDSGFYLCAWSVPWRGLYGYTFGSGTRLTVV.